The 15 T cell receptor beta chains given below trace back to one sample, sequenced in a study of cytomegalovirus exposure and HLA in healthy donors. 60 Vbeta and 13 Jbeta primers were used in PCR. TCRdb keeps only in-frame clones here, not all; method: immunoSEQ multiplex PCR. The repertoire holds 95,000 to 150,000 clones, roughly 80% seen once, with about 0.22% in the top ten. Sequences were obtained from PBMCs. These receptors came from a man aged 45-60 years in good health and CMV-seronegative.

The CDR3, as DNA: TGTGCCAGCAGCTTGGGGAGAAGGAAAAACACTGAAGCTTTCTTT. Translated: CASSLGRRKNTEAFF. The rearrangement links TRBV5-6 to TRBJ1-1; D is undetermined. The CDR3 contains 15 residues. The germline gives CDR1 SGHDT, CDR2 YYEEEE. V was cut by 0 bases and J by 2 bases, with 11 bases left in between.

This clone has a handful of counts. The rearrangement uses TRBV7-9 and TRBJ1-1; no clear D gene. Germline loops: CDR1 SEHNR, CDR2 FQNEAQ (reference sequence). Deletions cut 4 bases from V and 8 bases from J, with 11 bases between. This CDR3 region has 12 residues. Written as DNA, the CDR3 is TGTGCCAGCAGCTACGCGGGGAGGGAAGCTTTCTTT. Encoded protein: CASSYAGREAFF.

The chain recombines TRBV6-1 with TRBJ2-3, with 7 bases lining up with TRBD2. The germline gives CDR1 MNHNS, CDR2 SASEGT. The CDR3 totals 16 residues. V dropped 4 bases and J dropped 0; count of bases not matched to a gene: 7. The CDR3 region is CASSGTSDTSTDTQYF. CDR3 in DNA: TGTGCCAGCAGTGGTACTAGCGATACTAGCACAGATACGCAGTATTTT.

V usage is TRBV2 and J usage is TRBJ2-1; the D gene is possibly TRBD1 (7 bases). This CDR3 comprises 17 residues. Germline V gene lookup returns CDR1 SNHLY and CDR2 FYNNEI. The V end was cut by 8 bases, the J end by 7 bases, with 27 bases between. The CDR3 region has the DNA TGTGCCAGCCGCCAAAACAGGGGTCGCAGCGGGTGGAATGAGCAGTTCTTC. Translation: CASRQNRGRSGWNEQFF.

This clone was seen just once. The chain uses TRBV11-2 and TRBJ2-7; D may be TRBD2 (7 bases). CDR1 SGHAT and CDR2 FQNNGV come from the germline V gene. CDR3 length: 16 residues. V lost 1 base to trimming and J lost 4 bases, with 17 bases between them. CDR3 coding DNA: TGTGCCAGCAGCTTAGGCACCGTACAGGGAGGGTACGAGCAGTACTTC. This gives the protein CASSLGTVQGGYEQYF.

For the CDR3, the DNA is TGTGCCAGCAGCCCACAGACGGTGAGGAGCGGGAGGGCTGCAGATACGCAGTATTTT. Translation gives CASSPQTVRSGRAADTQYF. The rearrangement uses TRBV7-2 and TRBJ2-3, with 10 nucleotides matching TRBD2. This CDR3 spans 19 amino acids. Germline V gene data show CDR1 as SGHTA and CDR2 as FQGNSA. The V segment lost 5 bases and the J segment 4 bases; nucleotides outside the gene matches: 18. Full variable domain (remainder filled in from reference TRBV7-2 and TRBJ2-3): GAGVSQSPSNKVTEKGKDVELRCDPISGHTALYWYRQSLGQGLEFLIYFQGNSAPDKSGLPSDRFSAERTGGSVSTLTIQRTQQEDSAVYLCASSPQTVRSGRAADTQYFGPGTRLTVL.

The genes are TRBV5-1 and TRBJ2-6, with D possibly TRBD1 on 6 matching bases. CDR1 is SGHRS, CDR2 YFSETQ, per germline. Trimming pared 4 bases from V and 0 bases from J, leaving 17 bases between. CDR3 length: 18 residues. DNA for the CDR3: TGCGCCAGCAGCCCCCCAGGGACAAGGAACTCTGGGGCCAACGTCCTGACTTTC. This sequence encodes CASSPPGTRNSGANVLTF.

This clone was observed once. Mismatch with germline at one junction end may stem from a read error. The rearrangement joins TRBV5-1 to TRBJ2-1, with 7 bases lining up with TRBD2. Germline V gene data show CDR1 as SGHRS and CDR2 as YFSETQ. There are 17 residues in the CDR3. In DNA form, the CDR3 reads TGCGCCAGCCGCTTGGCCGGGACTACCCGACCTTACAATGAGCAGTTCTTC. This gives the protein CASRLAGTTRPYNEQFF. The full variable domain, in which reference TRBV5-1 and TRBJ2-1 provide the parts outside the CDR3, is KAGVTQTPRYLIKTRGQQVTLSCSPISGHRSVSWYQQTPGQGLQFLFEYFSETQRNKGNFPGRFSGRQFSNSRSEMNVSTLELGDSALYLCASRLAGTTRPYNEQFFGPGTRLTVL.

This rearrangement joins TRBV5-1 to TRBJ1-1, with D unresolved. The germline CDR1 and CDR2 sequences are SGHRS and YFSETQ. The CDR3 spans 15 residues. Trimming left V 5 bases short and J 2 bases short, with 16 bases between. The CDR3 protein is CASSLNTGRNTEAFF. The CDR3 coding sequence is TGCGCCAGCAGTTTAAATACCGGGAGAAACACTGAAGCTTTCTTT.

CDR3: CASSLGTNEQFF. The CDR3 DNA is TGCGCCAGCAGCTTGGGCACTAATGAGCAGTTCTTC. The chain combines TRBV5-1 with TRBJ2-1; the D is unclear. The CDR3 runs to 12 residues. CDR1 is SGHRS, CDR2 YFSETQ, per germline. Trimming took 0 bases from V and 7 from J, leaving 5 bases between them.

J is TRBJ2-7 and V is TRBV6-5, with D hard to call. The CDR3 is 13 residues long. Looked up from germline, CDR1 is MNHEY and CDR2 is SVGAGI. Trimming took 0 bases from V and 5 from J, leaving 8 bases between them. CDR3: CASSYSGVHEQYF. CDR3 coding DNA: TGTGCCAGCAGTTACTCAGGAGTCCACGAGCAGTACTTC.

The CDR3 nucleotides are TGTGCCAGTAGTATAGATCGTACTAGCGGGGATATTGTTAGGTTCTTC. Translating it yields CASSIDRTSGDIVRFF. J is TRBJ2-1 and V is TRBV19; 10 bases map to TRBD2. V was clipped by 0 bases and J by 15 bases; unmatched bases: 14. The CDR3 is 16 amino acids. The germline V gene has CDR1 LNHDA and CDR2 SQIVND (reference sequence).

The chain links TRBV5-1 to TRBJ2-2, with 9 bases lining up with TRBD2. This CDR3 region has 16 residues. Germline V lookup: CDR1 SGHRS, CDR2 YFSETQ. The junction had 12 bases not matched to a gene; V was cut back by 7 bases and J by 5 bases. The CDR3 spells CASGATSGGDTGELFF. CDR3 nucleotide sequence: TGCGCCAGCGGCGCGACTAGCGGAGGGGATACCGGGGAGCTGTTTTTT.

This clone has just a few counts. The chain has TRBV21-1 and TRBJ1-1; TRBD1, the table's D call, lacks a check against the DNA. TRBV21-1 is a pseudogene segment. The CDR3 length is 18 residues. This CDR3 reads CASSGSRDRGPLNTEAFF. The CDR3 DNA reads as TGTGCCAGCAGCGGGAGCCGGGACAGGGGGCCTTTGAACACTGAAGCTTTCTTT.

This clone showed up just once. CDR3 coding DNA: TGTGCCAGCAGCTTGAGCGGGGGGGCCCCCAAGGGCGAGCAGTACTTC. This translates into CASSLSGGAPKGEQYF. The V and J genes are TRBV5-4 and TRBJ2-7; TRBD2 matches at 10 bases. The CDR3 totals 16 residues. Germline V gives CDR1 SGHNT, CDR2 YYREEE (reference sequence). The J segment lost 6 bases and the V segment lost 1 base, leaving 10 bases of the junction unmatched.